These 27 T cell receptor beta chains were all obtained from the same sample, sequenced in a study of blood T cells in healthy people across ages. Then a second PCR, running roughly 7 to 11 cycles, was carried out with a sample-barcoded 5' primer and a J-beta primer mix. TCRdb re-derived calls from the 5' RACE reads in MiXCR, one entry per CDR3 protein. The repertoire holds 1,800,000 or so distinct CDR3 sequences, with approximately 40% as singletons. Specimen: blood. The receptors shown here come from a human donor in good health.

The chain recombines TRBV9 with TRBJ1-2; D remains ambiguous. Germline-derived CDR1 and CDR2 are SGDLS and YYNGEE. The CDR3 covers 14 residues. Trimming stripped 0 bases from V and 0 bases from J, with 6 bases between. As DNA, the CDR3 is TGTGCCAGCAGCGTAGAATCAGCTAACTATGGCTACACCTTC. Amino acids: CASSVESANYGYTF. The full variable domain, its missing parts supplied by reference TRBV9 and TRBJ1-2, is DSGVTQTPKHLITATGQRVTLRCSPRSGDLSVYWYQQSLDQGLQFLIQYYNGEERAKGNILERFSAQQFPDLHSELNLSSLELGDSALYFCASSVESANYGYTFGSGTRLTVV.

This clonotype was detected only a few times. An end of the junction does not agree with germline; a read error may underlie this. This rearrangement joins TRBV5-1 to TRBJ2-1, with TRBD2 identical over 13 bases. The CDR3 length is 16 residues. Germline V gene sequence: CDR1 SGHRS, CDR2 YFSETQ. The CDR3 DNA sequence: TGTGCCAGCAGCTTAGAGACTAGCGGGGGGTACAATGAGCAGTTCTTC. Translated, it gives CASSLETSGGYNEQFF.

This clonotype has only a few counts. This chain uses TRBV20-1 with TRBJ1-4, with D unclear. In germline, CDR1 is DFQATT, CDR2 SNEGSKA (reference sequence). The CDR3 has 14 residues. V lost 2 bases, J lost 0 bases, and 7 bases lay in between. The DNA of the CDR3 is TGCAGTGCTAGACCCTCAGCAACTAATGAAAAACTGTTTTTT. It translates to CSARPSATNEKLFF.

V gene TRBV24-1 combines with J gene TRBJ1-5; D is unresolved. V lost 5 bases to trimming and J lost 0 bases, with 4 bases between them. The V gene's germline CDR1 is KGHDR and CDR2 SFDVKD. The CDR3 spans 13 residues. CDR3 residues: CATSGGSNQPQHF. CDR3 bases: TGTGCCACCAGTGGCGGTAGCAATCAGCCCCAGCATTTT.

This clonotype appeared once. One end of the junction is discordant with germline, which a read error may explain. This chain links TRBV24-1 with TRBJ2-3; 9 bases map to TRBD1. The length of the CDR3 is 16 residues. Germline CDR1 is KGHDR and CDR2 is SFDVKD. The CDR3 is CATSGPSTGGRNTPYF. As DNA, the CDR3 is TGTGCCACCAGTGGTCCCTCGACAGGGGGACGGAATACGCCGTATTTT.

This chain joins TRBV7-9 and TRBJ2-6; D is undetermined. There are 17 residues in the CDR3. From germline, CDR1 is SEHNR and CDR2 FQNEAQ (reference sequence). V was shortened by 1 base and J by 0 bases, with 10 bases between the two germline ends. CDR3 sequence (DNA): TGTGCCAGCAGCTTAGAAGCTTTCCGCTCTGGGGCCAACGTCCTGACTTTC. As protein: CASSLEAFRSGANVLTF.

The rearrangement uses TRBV7-9 and TRBJ2-5, with TRBD1 identical over 9 bases. CDR1 and CDR2 (germline): SEHNR, FQNEAQ (reference sequence). The V and J ends lost 5 bases and 2 bases, in that order; junction bases with no gene match: 6. There are 15 residues in the CDR3. CDR3 bases: TGTGCCAGCAGCCCACAGGGGGCCGAACAAGAGACCCAGTACTTC. It codes for CASSPQGAEQETQYF.

The chain recombines TRBV6-2 or TRBV6-3 with TRBJ2-3; D not certain. V lost 7 bases and J lost 0, with 5 bases in between. CDR1 is MNHEY, CDR2 SVGEGT, per germline. The length of the CDR3 is 12 residues. Written as DNA, the CDR3 is TGTGCCAGCACCGGTAGCACAGATACGCAGTATTTT. This encodes CASTGSTDTQYF.

This clonotype appeared a few times. V gene TRBV5-1 combines with J gene TRBJ1-2; TRBD1 aligns across 7 bases. The germline gives CDR1 SGHRS, CDR2 YFSETQ. V lost 4 bases and J lost 4; bases outside the gene matches: 10. CDR3 length: 15 residues. CDR3 residues: CASSRYRDRSYGYTF. In DNA, the CDR3 is TGCGCCAGCAGCCGATATAGGGACAGAAGCTATGGCTACACCTTC.

This clonotype was recorded a few times. CDR3 nucleotide sequence: TGCAGTGCAACGGGACTAGCGGGGACCTCCTACGAGCAGTACTTC. It codes for CSATGLAGTSYEQYF. The chain couples TRBV20-1 to TRBJ2-7; 13 bases match TRBD2. The CDR3 is 15 amino acids. Germline V gene sequence: CDR1 DFQATT, CDR2 SNEGSKA (reference sequence). Trimming at V came to 6 bases and at J to 0 bases, leaving 5 bases not matched to a gene.

The chain links TRBV10-3 to TRBJ2-1, with D perhaps matching TRBD1 (5 bases). The germline gives CDR1 ENHRY, CDR2 SYGVKD. V gave up 10 bases and J gave up 2 bases, with 18 bases separating them. The CDR3 contains 15 residues. CDR3: CATSREQGPYNEQFF. CDR3 DNA: TGTGCCACCAGCAGAGAGCAGGGTCCCTACAATGAGCAGTTCTTC.

The chain carries TRBV25-1 and TRBJ2-7; D unclear. V lost 2 bases to trimming and J lost 3 bases, with 8 bases between them. In germline, CDR1 is MGHDK, CDR2 SYGVNS. CDR3 size: 13 residues. CDR3 DNA: TGTGCCAGCAGTGAACGAGGCTACTACGAGCAGTACTTC. It is translated as CASSERGYYEQYF.

The CDR3 sequence is CSAFPLPYEQYF. CDR3 nucleotides: TGCAGTGCTTTTCCCCTCCCCTACGAGCAGTACTTC. This chain uses TRBV20-1 with TRBJ2-7; D call uncertain. Deletions cut 5 bases from V and 2 bases from J, with 10 bases between. The CDR3 loop spans 12 amino acids. The germline CDR1 and CDR2 sequences are DFQATT and SNEGSKA (reference sequence).

This clonotype was seen a handful of times. The gene calls are TRBV6-5 and TRBJ1-2, with D uncertain. CDR1 and CDR2 (germline): MNHEY, SVGAGI. V was cut by 0 bases and J by 7 bases, with 12 bases left in between. The CDR3 contains 14 residues. CDR3 protein: CASSYSLETGGYTF. The CDR3 DNA reads TGTGCCAGCAGTTACTCGTTGGAAACTGGTGGCTACACCTTC.

The CDR3 DNA reads as TGTGCCAGCAGCGACCGGGGGTACCAAGAGGTCTATGGCTACACCTTC. It specifies CASSDRGYQEVYGYTF. The chain recombines TRBV7-2 with TRBJ1-2; weak D call: TRBD1 (5 bases). The CDR3 runs to 16 residues. The ends were cut back, 5 bases at V and 4 bases at J, with 20 bases in the middle. Germline V gene lookup returns CDR1 SGHTA and CDR2 FQGNSA.

The chain links TRBV29-1 to TRBJ2-7; unclear D gene. The better agreement between TRBJ2-5 and the DNA end casts doubt on the J call. This CDR3 is 13 amino acids long. Per the germline V gene, CDR1 is SQVTM and CDR2 is ANQGSEA. CDR3 region: CSVSDISQETQYF. The CDR3 region has the DNA TGCAGCGTTTCCGACATATCCCAAGAGACCCAGTACTTC.

The chain uses TRBV12-3 or TRBV12-4 and TRBJ2-4, with TRBD1 matching over 8 bases. This CDR3 has 13 residues. With 3 bases clipped from V and 13 bases from J, the junction kept 8 bases outside the gene matches. The CDR3 region is CASSFNRGDTQYF. As DNA, the CDR3 is TGTGCCAGCAGTTTTAACAGGGGGGATACGCAGTACTTC.

The chain links TRBV29-1 to TRBJ1-2, with 9 bases aligning to TRBD1. The germline CDR1 and CDR2 sequences are SQVTM and ANQGSEA. This CDR3 region has 13 residues. Unmatched junction bases numbered 7, after V lost 3 bases and J lost 8 bases. For the CDR3, the DNA is TGCAGCGTTGACCGGACAGGGGCGCAGGGCTACACCTTC. Its protein is CSVDRTGAQGYTF.

V usage is TRBV9 and J usage is TRBJ2-4; the match to TRBD2 covers 8 bases. TRBJ2-7 explains the end of the DNA better; the J call may be wrong. This CDR3 is 14 amino acids long. The germline gives CDR1 SGDLS, CDR2 YYNGEE. CDR3 coding DNA: TGTGCCAGCAGCTCCGGGGGGGGCCTCTACGAGCAGTACTTC. It translates to CASSSGGGLYEQYF.

This clonotype was seen more than once but under ten times. This chain joins TRBV7-2 and TRBJ1-2, with D tentatively TRBD1 (5 bases). CDR1 is SGHTA, CDR2 FQGNSA, per germline. This CDR3 region has 13 residues. Trimming left V 3 bases short and J 5 bases short, with 10 bases between. This chain's CDR3 is CASSFRGKYGYTF. DNA for the CDR3: TGTGCCAGCAGCTTTAGGGGAAAATATGGCTACACCTTC.

This sequence joins TRBV18 and TRBJ1-1, with a tentative D call TRBD1 (5 bases). The germline gives CDR1 KGHSH, CDR2 LQKENI. Trimming shortened V by 3 bases and J by 2 bases, and 13 bases separated the two germline ends. There are 15 residues in the CDR3. The CDR3 reads CASSPGGGENTEAFF. CDR3 DNA sequence: TGTGCCAGCTCACCTGGTGGGGGTGAAAACACTGAAGCTTTCTTT.

This clonotype was seen a few times. The rearrangement uses TRBV10-3 and TRBJ1-2; no definite D call. With 3 bases removed from V and 4 bases from J, the gap between germline ends came to 15 bases. Germline V gene sequence: CDR1 ENHRY, CDR2 SYGVKD. This CDR3 has 15 amino acids. The CDR3 spells CAISDFEAMAYGYTF. In DNA, the CDR3 is TGTGCCATCAGTGATTTTGAAGCGATGGCCTATGGCTACACCTTC.

The V gene is TRBV6-1, the J gene TRBJ2-3, with 7 bases aligning to TRBD2. The ends lost 3 bases at V and 5 bases at J; junction bases unmatched: 2. The germline gives CDR1 MNHNS, CDR2 SASEGT. The CDR3 runs to 13 residues. This chain's CDR3 is CASSEGREDTQYF. For the CDR3, the DNA is TGTGCCAGCAGTGAGGGGAGGGAAGATACGCAGTATTTT.

The chain uses TRBV29-1 and TRBJ2-2, with 8 nucleotides matching TRBD2. The CDR3 spans 14 residues. Trimming at V came to 7 bases and at J to 4 bases, leaving 8 bases not matched to a gene. Per germline, CDR1 SQVTM and CDR2 ANQGSEA. CDR3 loop: CSASGGGSTGELFF. Written as DNA, the CDR3 is TGCAGCGCTTCAGGCGGGGGGAGCACCGGGGAGCTGTTTTTT.

In its sample, this clonotype was seen once. One junction end disagrees with the germline gene, perhaps due to a read error. V gene TRBV20-1 combines with J gene TRBJ2-3; maybe TRBD1 (7 bases). In germline, CDR1 is DFQATT, CDR2 SNEGSKA (reference sequence). There are 14 residues in the CDR3. The CDR3: CSARDPRGTDMQYF. The CDR3 region has the DNA TGCAGTGCTAGAGATCCCCGGGGGACAGATATGCAGTATTTT.

In this sample, this clonotype turned up a few times. The chain joins TRBV29-1 to TRBJ1-2, with D perhaps TRBD1 (6 bases). Germline V gene sequence: CDR1 SQVTM, CDR2 ANQGSEA. Trimming stripped 8 bases from V and 8 bases from J, with 18 bases between. The CDR3 spans 12 residues. CDR3 DNA: TGCAGCCCAGATCAGGGGCGGAGGGGCTACACCTTC. This sequence encodes CSPDQGRRGYTF.

The chain joins TRBV14 to TRBJ2-7, with a possible D match to TRBD2 (7 bases). Germline V gene data show CDR1 as SGHDN and CDR2 as FVKESK. The ends were cut back, 3 bases at V and 4 bases at J, with 16 bases in the middle. CDR3 size: 15 residues. CDR3 in DNA: TGTGCCAGCAGCCAGATCGGGGGGCTGTCGTACGAGCAGTACTTC. Translating it yields CASSQIGGLSYEQYF.